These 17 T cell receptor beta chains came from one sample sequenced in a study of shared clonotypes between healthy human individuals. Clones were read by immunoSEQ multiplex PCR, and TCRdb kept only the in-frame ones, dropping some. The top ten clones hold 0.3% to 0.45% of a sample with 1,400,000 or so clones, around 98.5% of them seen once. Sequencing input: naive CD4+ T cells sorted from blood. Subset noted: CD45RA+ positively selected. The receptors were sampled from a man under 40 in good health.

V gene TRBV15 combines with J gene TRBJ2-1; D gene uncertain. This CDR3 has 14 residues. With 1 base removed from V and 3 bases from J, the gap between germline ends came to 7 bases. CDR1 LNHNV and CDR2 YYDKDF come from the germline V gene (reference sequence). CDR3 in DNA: TGTGCCACCAGCAGAGTGGGCCTCTACAATGAGCAGTTCTTC. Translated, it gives CATSRVGLYNEQFF. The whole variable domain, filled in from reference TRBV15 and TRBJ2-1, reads DAMVIQNPRYQVTQFGKPVTLSCSQTLNHNVMYWYQQKSSQAPKLLFHYYDKDFNNEADTPDNFQSRRPNTSFCFLDIRSPGLGDTAMYLCATSRVGLYNEQFFGPGTRLTVL.

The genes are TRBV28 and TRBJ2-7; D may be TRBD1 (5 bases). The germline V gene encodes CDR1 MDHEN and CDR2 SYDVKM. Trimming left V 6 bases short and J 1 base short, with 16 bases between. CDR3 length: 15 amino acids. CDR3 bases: TGTGCCAGCAGCCCGGGCCCAGGGTATTCCTACGAGCAGTACTTC. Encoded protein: CASSPGPGYSYEQYF.

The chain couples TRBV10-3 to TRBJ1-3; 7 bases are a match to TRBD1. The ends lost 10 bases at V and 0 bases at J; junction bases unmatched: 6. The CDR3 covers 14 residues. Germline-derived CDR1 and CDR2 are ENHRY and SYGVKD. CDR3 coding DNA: TGTGCCACAAGAGACAGGGACTCTGGAAACACCATATATTTT. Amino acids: CATRDRDSGNTIYF.

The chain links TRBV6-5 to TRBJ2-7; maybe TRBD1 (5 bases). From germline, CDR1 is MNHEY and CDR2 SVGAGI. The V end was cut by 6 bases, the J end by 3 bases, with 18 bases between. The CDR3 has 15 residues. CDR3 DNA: TGTGCCAGCAGCCCCGTAAGGGGTTCGGACTACGAGCAGTACTTC. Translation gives CASSPVRGSDYEQYF.

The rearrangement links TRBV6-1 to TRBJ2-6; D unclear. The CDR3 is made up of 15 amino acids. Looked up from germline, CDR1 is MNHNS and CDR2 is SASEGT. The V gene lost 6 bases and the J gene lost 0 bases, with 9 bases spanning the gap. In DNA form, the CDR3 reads TGTGCCAGCAGCCGGGCAATCTCTGGGGCCAACGTCCTGACTTTC. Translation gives CASSRAISGANVLTF.

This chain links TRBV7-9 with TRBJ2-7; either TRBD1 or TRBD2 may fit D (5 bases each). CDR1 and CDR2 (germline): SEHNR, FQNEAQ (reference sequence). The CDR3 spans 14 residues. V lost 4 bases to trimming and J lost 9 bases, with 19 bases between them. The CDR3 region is CASSSLVGTRGQYF. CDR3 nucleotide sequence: TGTGCCAGCAGCTCCCTGGTCGGGACGAGAGGGCAGTACTTC.

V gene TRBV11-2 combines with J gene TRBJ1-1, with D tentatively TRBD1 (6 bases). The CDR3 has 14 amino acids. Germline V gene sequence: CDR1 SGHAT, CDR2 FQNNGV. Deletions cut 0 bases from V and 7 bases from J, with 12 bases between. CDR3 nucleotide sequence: TGTGCCAGCAGCTTAGAACTTCAGGGGTTTGAAGCTTTCTTT. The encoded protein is CASSLELQGFEAFF.

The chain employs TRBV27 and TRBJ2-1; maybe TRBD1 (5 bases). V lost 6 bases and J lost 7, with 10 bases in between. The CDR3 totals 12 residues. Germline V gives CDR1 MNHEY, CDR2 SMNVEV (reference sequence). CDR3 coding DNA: TGTGCCAGCAGCAAACAGGAGAATGAGCAGTTCTTC. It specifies CASSKQENEQFF.

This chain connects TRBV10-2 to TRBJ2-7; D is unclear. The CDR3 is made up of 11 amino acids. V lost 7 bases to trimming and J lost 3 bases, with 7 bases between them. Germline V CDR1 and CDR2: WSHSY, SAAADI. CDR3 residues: CASTHNYEQYF. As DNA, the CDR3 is TGCGCCAGCACACATAACTACGAGCAGTACTTC.

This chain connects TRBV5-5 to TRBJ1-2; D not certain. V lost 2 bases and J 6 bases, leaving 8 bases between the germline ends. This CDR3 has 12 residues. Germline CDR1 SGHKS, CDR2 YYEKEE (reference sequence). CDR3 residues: CASSFGTNGYTF. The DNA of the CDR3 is TGTGCCAGCAGCTTCGGTACGAATGGCTACACCTTC.

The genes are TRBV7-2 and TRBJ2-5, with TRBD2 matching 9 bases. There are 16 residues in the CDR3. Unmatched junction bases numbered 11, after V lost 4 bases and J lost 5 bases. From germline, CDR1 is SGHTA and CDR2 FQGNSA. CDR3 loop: CASSSGLARARETQYF. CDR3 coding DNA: TGTGCCAGCAGCTCTGGACTAGCGAGAGCGAGGGAGACCCAGTACTTC.

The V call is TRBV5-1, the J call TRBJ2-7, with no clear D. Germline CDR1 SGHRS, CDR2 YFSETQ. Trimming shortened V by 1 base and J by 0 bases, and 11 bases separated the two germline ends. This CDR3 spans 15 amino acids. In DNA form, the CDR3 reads TGCGCCAGCAGCTTGTTCGACACTGTCTCCTACGAGCAGTACTTC. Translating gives CASSLFDTVSYEQYF.

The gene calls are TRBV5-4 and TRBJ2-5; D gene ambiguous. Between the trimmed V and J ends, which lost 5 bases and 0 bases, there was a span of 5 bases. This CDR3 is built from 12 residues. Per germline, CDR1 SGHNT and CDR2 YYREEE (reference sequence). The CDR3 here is CASRGDQETQYF. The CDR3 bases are TGTGCCAGCAGAGGAGACCAAGAGACCCAGTACTTC.

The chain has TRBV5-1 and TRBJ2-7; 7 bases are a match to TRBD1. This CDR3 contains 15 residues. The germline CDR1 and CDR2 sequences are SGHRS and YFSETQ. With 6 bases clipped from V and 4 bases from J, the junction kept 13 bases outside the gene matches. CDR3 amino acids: CASTYGIQGTYEQYF. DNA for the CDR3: TGCGCCAGCACCTACGGTATACAGGGGACGTACGAGCAGTACTTC.

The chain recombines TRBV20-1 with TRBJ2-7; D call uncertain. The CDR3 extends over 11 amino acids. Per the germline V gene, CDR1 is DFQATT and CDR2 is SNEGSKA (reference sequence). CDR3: CSERSIDEQYF. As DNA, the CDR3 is TGCAGCGAGAGGTCTATCGACGAGCAGTACTTC.

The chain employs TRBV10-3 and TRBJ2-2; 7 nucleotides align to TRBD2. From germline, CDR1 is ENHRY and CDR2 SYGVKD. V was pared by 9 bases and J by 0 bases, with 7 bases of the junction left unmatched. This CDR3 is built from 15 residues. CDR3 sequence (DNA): TGTGCCATGACGGGAGCGGGGCCGAACACCGGGGAGCTGTTTTTT. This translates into CAMTGAGPNTGELFF.

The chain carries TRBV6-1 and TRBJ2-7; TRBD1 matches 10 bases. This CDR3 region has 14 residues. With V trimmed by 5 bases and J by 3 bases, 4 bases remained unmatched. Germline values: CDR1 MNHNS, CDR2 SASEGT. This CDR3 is CASSPRTGGYEQYF. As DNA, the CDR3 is TGTGCCAGCAGTCCCAGGACAGGGGGCTACGAGCAGTACTTC.